A selection of T cell receptor beta chains follows, all from one sample in a study of blood T cell repertoires in COVID-19. Sequencing used immunoSEQ multiplex PCR; TCRdb keeps in-frame clones, though not all of them. The sample carries hundreds of thousands of clones, 75% to 95% recorded once. Input material: PBMCs or T cells enriched from blood (not recorded which). The receptors stem from a woman in her late teens or twenties who had recovered from COVID-19. The CDR3 runs from the conserved cysteine through the conserved F or W. Fields, in order: CDR3 protein, CDR3 DNA, D gene, clone size, V gene, J gene. D genes are given only for firm matches. Rows give clone size only sometimes, using once, few, many, or a class for an expanded clone.

CDR3 protein: CASSAGKPSSYNSPLHF
CDR3 DNA: TGTGCCAGTAGTGCCGGGAAGCCCAGCTCCTATAATTCACCCCTCCACTTT
D gene: NA
clone size: NA
V gene: TRBV19
J gene: TRBJ1-6

CDR3 protein: CAISESERVVLFF
CDR3 DNA: TGTGCCATCAGTGAGTCGGAGAGGGTCGTGCTGTTTTTT
D gene: NA
clone size: NA
V gene: TRBV10-3
J gene: TRBJ2-2

CDR3 protein: CASSIYTTGANYGYTF
CDR3 DNA: TGTGCCAGTAGTATATACACTACAGGGGCTAACTATGGCTACACCTTC
D gene: TRBD1
clone size: NA
V gene: TRBV19
J gene: TRBJ1-2

CDR3 protein: CASSVGGLVGATNEKLFF
CDR3 DNA: TGCGCCAGCAGCGTTGGCGGACTGGTTGGGGCAACTAATGAAAAACTGTTTTTT
D gene: NA
clone size: NA
V gene: TRBV4-1
J gene: TRBJ1-4

CDR3 protein: CASSLGTGGGVYEQYF
CDR3 DNA: TGTGCCAGCAGCTTAGGTACAGGAGGAGGGGTCTACGAGCAGTACTTC
D gene: NA
clone size: NA
V gene: TRBV7-2
J gene: TRBJ2-7

CDR3 protein: CASSSPALAGSTDTQYF
CDR3 DNA: TGTGCCAGCAGCTCCCCCGCACTAGCGGGAAGCACAGATACGCAGTATTTT
D gene: TRBD2
clone size: once
V gene: TRBV7-2
J gene: TRBJ2-3

CDR3 protein: CASSLLTGGSYEQYF
CDR3 DNA: TGTGCCAGCAGCTTGTTAACAGGGGGCAGCTACGAGCAGTACTTC
D gene: TRBD1
clone size: NA
V gene: TRBV7-8
J gene: TRBJ2-7

CDR3 protein: CASRTGQGAAGGTDTQYF
CDR3 DNA: TGTGCCAGCAGGACCGGACAGGGGGCGGCGGGAGGCACAGATACGCAGTATTTT
D gene: TRBD1
clone size: NA
V gene: TRBV28
J gene: TRBJ2-3

CDR3 protein: CATGRRGHTDTQYF
CDR3 DNA: TGTGCCACGGGGAGGCGGGGCCACACAGATACGCAGTATTTT
D gene: NA
clone size: NA
V gene: TRBV28
J gene: TRBJ2-3

CDR3 protein: CASSRRGNYGYTF
CDR3 DNA: TGTGCCAGCAGCCGACGGGGGAACTATGGCTACACCTTC
D gene: NA
clone size: NA
V gene: TRBV11-2
J gene: TRBJ1-2

CDR3 protein: CASSYSIVSSPVELFF
CDR3 DNA: TGTGCCAGCAGTTACTCAATCGTATCGAGCCCGGTAGAGCTGTTTTTT
D gene: NA
clone size: NA
V gene: TRBV6-6
J gene: TRBJ2-2

CDR3 protein: CASSSYNQPQHF
CDR3 DNA: TGTGCCAGCAGCTCGTATAATCAGCCCCAGCATTTT
D gene: NA
clone size: NA
V gene: TRBV7-9
J gene: TRBJ1-5

CDR3 protein: CATSDRTSGRANLLDTQYF
CDR3 DNA: TGTGCCACCAGTGACCGAACTAGCGGGAGGGCCAATTTACTCGATACGCAGTATTTT
D gene: TRBD2
clone size: NA
V gene: TRBV24-1
J gene: TRBJ2-3

CDR3 protein: CASSVDLTGGTEAFF
CDR3 DNA: TGTGCCAGCAGCGTAGATCTCACAGGGGGCACTGAAGCTTTCTTT
D gene: TRBD1
clone size: NA
V gene: TRBV9
J gene: TRBJ1-1

CDR3 protein: CASSLSGGSTDTQYF
CDR3 DNA: TGTGCCAGCAGCTTAAGCGGGGGGAGCACAGATACGCAGTATTTT
D gene: TRBD2
clone size: NA
V gene: TRBV7-3
J gene: TRBJ2-3

CDR3 protein: CASSWTGMGQPQHF
CDR3 DNA: TGTGCCAGTAGTTGGACAGGAATGGGTCAGCCCCAGCATTTT
D gene: TRBD1
clone size: once
V gene: TRBV19
J gene: TRBJ1-5

CDR3 protein: CAIRGGTGMYGYTF
CDR3 DNA: TGTGCCATCAGGGGCGGGACAGGGATGTATGGCTACACCTTC
D gene: TRBD1
clone size: NA
V gene: TRBV10-3
J gene: TRBJ1-2

CDR3 protein: CASSLPGVGAGGYTF
CDR3 DNA: TGTGCCAGCAGCTTGCCGGGAGTGGGCGCGGGCGGCTACACCTTC
D gene: NA
clone size: NA
V gene: TRBV7-9
J gene: TRBJ1-2

CDR3 protein: CASSIYGAGGSNQPQHF
CDR3 DNA: TGTGCCAGCAGCATCTACGGGGCAGGGGGTAGCAATCAGCCCCAGCATTTT
D gene: TRBD1
clone size: few
V gene: TRBV5-5
J gene: TRBJ1-5

CDR3 protein: CASRERTGNTGELFF
CDR3 DNA: TGTGCCAGCAGAGAGCGGACAGGGAACACCGGGGAGCTGTTTTTT
D gene: TRBD1
clone size: NA
V gene: TRBV2
J gene: TRBJ2-2

CDR3 protein: CASSWRDNQPQHF
CDR3 DNA: TGTGCCAGCAGCTGGAGGGACAATCAGCCCCAGCATTTT
D gene: NA
clone size: once
V gene: TRBV7-3
J gene: TRBJ1-5

CDR3 protein: CASSLDRQGARGYTF
CDR3 DNA: TGTGCCAGCAGCTTGGATAGACAGGGGGCGCGCGGCTACACCTTC
D gene: TRBD1
clone size: many
V gene: TRBV5-4
J gene: TRBJ1-2

CDR3 protein: CASSVPLWGTSSDTGELFF
CDR3 DNA: TGTGCCAGCAGCGTCCCCCTCTGGGGGACTAGCTCAGACACCGGGGAGCTGTTTTTT
D gene: TRBD2
clone size: NA
V gene: TRBV9
J gene: TRBJ2-2

CDR3 protein: CAIGRDSGEKLFF
CDR3 DNA: TGTGCCATCGGACGGGACAGCGGCGAAAAACTGTTTTTT
D gene: TRBD1
clone size: NA
V gene: TRBV10-3
J gene: TRBJ1-4

CDR3 protein: CASSKALGQGASGYTF
CDR3 DNA: TGTGCCAGCAGTAAAGCCCTCGGGCAGGGGGCTTCTGGCTACACCTTC
D gene: TRBD1
clone size: once
V gene: TRBV28
J gene: TRBJ1-2

CDR3 protein: CASSLVGGGGQPQHF
CDR3 DNA: TGTGCCAGCAGCTTAGTGGGGGGGGGTGGCCAGCCCCAGCATTTT
D gene: NA
clone size: NA
V gene: TRBV7-2
J gene: TRBJ1-5

CDR3 protein: CASSPGTDYGYTF
CDR3 DNA: TGTGCCAGCTCACCTGGGACAGACTATGGCTACACCTTC
D gene: TRBD1
clone size: few
V gene: TRBV18
J gene: TRBJ1-2

CDR3 protein: CATGGTGELGYTF
CDR3 DNA: TGTGCCACCGGGGGGACAGGGGAGCTCGGCTACACCTTC
D gene: TRBD1
clone size: NA
V gene: TRBV24-1
J gene: TRBJ1-2

CDR3 protein: CASSEEETGAKNIQYF
CDR3 DNA: TGTGCCAGCAGTGAAGAGGAGACAGGGGCCAAAAACATTCAGTACTTC
D gene: TRBD1
clone size: NA
V gene: TRBV6-1
J gene: TRBJ2-4

CDR3 protein: CASGTGQKGTEAFF
CDR3 DNA: TGTGCCAGCGGGACGGGACAGAAAGGGACTGAAGCTTTCTTT
D gene: TRBD1
clone size: NA
V gene: TRBV27
J gene: TRBJ1-1

CDR3 protein: CASSPRIAGEQFF
CDR3 DNA: TGTGCCAGCAGCCCCCGGATAGCTGGTGAGCAGTTCTTC
D gene: NA
clone size: NA
V gene: TRBV3-1/TRBV3-2
J gene: TRBJ2-1

CDR3 protein: CASYRVNQPQHF
CDR3 DNA: TGTGCCTCATACAGGGTCAATCAGCCCCAGCATTTT
D gene: NA
clone size: NA
V gene: TRBV24-1
J gene: TRBJ1-5

CDR3 protein: CASRLLAGGYEQYF
CDR3 DNA: TGTGCCAGCAGATTACTAGCGGGAGGTTACGAGCAGTACTTC
D gene: TRBD2
clone size: NA
V gene: TRBV6-5
J gene: TRBJ2-7

CDR3 protein: CASSVDPTPNYGYTF
CDR3 DNA: TGTGCCAGCAGCGTAGACCCGACACCTAACTATGGCTACACCTTC
D gene: NA
clone size: NA
V gene: TRBV9
J gene: TRBJ1-2

CDR3 protein: CASSPLQGYSNQPQHF
CDR3 DNA: TGTGCCAGTAGTCCCTTACAGGGATATAGCAATCAGCCCCAGCATTTT
D gene: NA
clone size: NA
V gene: TRBV19
J gene: TRBJ1-5

CDR3 protein: CASSEWEGPGYEKLFF
CDR3 DNA: TGCGCCAGCAGTGAGTGGGAAGGGCCGGGATATGAAAAACTGTTTTTT
D gene: NA
clone size: few
V gene: TRBV10-2
J gene: TRBJ1-4

CDR3 protein: CASSDATGAYNEQFF
CDR3 DNA: TGCGCCAGCAGCGATGCGACAGGGGCCTACAATGAGCAGTTCTTC
D gene: TRBD1
clone size: NA
V gene: TRBV4-1
J gene: TRBJ2-1

CDR3 protein: CASSLSGGYGYTF
CDR3 DNA: TGTGCCAGCAGCTTATCAGGGGGCTATGGCTACACCTTC
D gene: TRBD1
clone size: once
V gene: TRBV5-5
J gene: TRBJ1-2

CDR3 protein: CASTAELTGELFF
CDR3 DNA: TGTGCCAGCACGGCGGAATTAACCGGGGAGCTGTTTTTT
D gene: NA
clone size: NA
V gene: TRBV2
J gene: TRBJ2-2

CDR3 protein: CASSLAAQTSLQETQYF
CDR3 DNA: TGCGCCAGCAGCTTGGCGGCACAGACTAGCCTCCAAGAGACCCAGTACTTC
D gene: TRBD2
clone size: NA
V gene: TRBV5-1
J gene: TRBJ2-5

CDR3 protein: CASSAMEEETQYF
CDR3 DNA: TGTGCCAGCAGTGCCATGGAGGAAGAGACCCAGTACTTC
D gene: NA
clone size: NA
V gene: TRBV12-3/TRBV12-4
J gene: TRBJ2-5